This TCR beta chain was captured in a study of a mutant IDH1 vaccine in newly diagnosed glioma. Study overall: Vaccination began 4-6 weeks post radiotherapy alone, or with temozolomide cycles. V12 occurred at week 35 and V13 at week 47. The earlier regimen, radiotherapy, temozolomide, or both, was most often both.

General observations from the study: Across multiple MHC alleles, 93.3% of patients had vaccine-induced responses.

CDR3 length: 16 amino acids. V trimming: 4 bases; J trimming: 1 base; junction bases outside the gene matches: 2. The V gene's germline CDR1 is GTSNPN and CDR2 SVGIG (reference sequence). The repertoire was sequenced with immunoSEQ multiplex PCR; TCRdb's copy has only in-frame clones and lacks some. The table lists approximately 84,000 clones, approximately 80% of them singletons. Time point described: week 47, end of study. Topical imiquimod was applied with each vaccine dose, which held 300 ug of mutant IDH1 20-mer peptide. As concerns this clone: No antigen is known for it.

The sequencing used PBMCs, collected from a glioma patient whose treatment included an IDH1 peptide vaccine. The V call is TRBV30, the J call TRBJ2-2; TRBD2 matches at 14 bases. This TCR was recovered from a man in his forties or fifties with glioma. This chain's CDR3 is CAWKGTSGGNTGELFF. CDR3 sequence (DNA): TGTGCCTGGAAGGGGACTAGCGGGGGGAACACCGGGGAGCTGTTTTTT.